Below, 20 T cell receptor beta chains from the same sample are listed, as sequenced in a study of blood T cell repertoires in COVID-19. The assay was immunoSEQ multiplex PCR, and TCRdb's table has in-frame clones only and misses some. The table has some 170,000 clones, around 82% seen once. Sequenced sample: peripheral blood. All receptors come from a man aged 60 to 75 with active or convalescent COVID-19.

The chain is built from TRBV2 and TRBJ2-2; 8 bases line up with TRBD2. The CDR3 consists of 16 residues. Germline V CDR1 and CDR2: SNHLY, FYNNEI. Trimming cost V 6 bases and J 4 bases; bases outside gene matches: 10. In nucleotides, the CDR3 is TGTGCCAGCAGCCTCTCAGCGGGAGCTCTCACCGGGGAGCTGTTTTTT. It specifies CASSLSAGALTGELFF.

This chain links TRBV3-1 (or the pseudogene TRBV3-2) with TRBJ2-7; 8 nucleotides match TRBD2. Germline V gene data show CDR1 as LGHDT and CDR2 as YNNKEL (reference sequence). J was trimmed by 3 bases and V by 6 bases; bases with no gene match: 4. The CDR3 sequence is 13 residues long. The chain's CDR3 is CASSREGLYEQYF. Written as DNA, the CDR3 is TGTGCCAGCAGTCGGGAGGGCCTCTACGAGCAGTACTTC.

In its sample, this clone was seen once. The chain has TRBV5-4 and TRBJ1-5; the D is unclear. In germline, CDR1 is SGHNT, CDR2 YYREEE (reference sequence). The V end was cut by 4 bases, the J end by 0 bases, with 11 bases between. This CDR3 is 15 amino acids long. CDR3 sequence (DNA): TGTGCCAGCAGCGCCGGCCGGGATAGCAATCAGCCCCAGCATTTT. Translated, it gives CASSAGRDSNQPQHF. Together with reference TRBV5-4 and TRBJ1-5, the CDR3 gives the full variable domain: ETGVTQSPTHLIKTRGQQVTLRCSSQSGHNTVSWYQQALGQGPQFIFQYYREEENGRGNFPPRFSGLQFPNYSSELNVNALELDDSALYLCASSAGRDSNQPQHFGDGTRLSIL.

The genes are TRBV7-2 and TRBJ1-2; 10 bases are shared with TRBD1. Losses at the gene ends were 3 bases for V and 3 bases for J; bases not matched to a gene: 7. This CDR3 has 16 residues. Germline values: CDR1 SGHTA, CDR2 FQGNSA. CDR3 coding DNA: TGTGCCAGCAGCTTCCGACAGGGGGCTTTCGACTATGGCTACACCTTC. Amino acid sequence: CASSFRQGAFDYGYTF.

Here the CDR3 DNA reads TGTGCCAGCAGTTTAGAGGGTGCGCGCGAGCAGTACTTC. This sequence encodes CASSLEGAREQYF. This sequence joins TRBV27 and TRBJ2-7; a weak D match, TRBD2 (5 bases). In germline, CDR1 is MNHEY, CDR2 SMNVEV (reference sequence). Trimming shortened V by 2 bases and J by 6 bases, and 11 bases separated the two germline ends. This CDR3 region has 13 residues.

The rearrangement joins TRBV2 to TRBJ2-4; D is undetermined. This CDR3 has 12 amino acids. CDR1 is SNHLY and CDR2 is FYNNEI in the germline V gene. The V end lost 5 bases, the J end lost 8 bases, and 10 bases lay between the germline ends. The CDR3 reads CASSPASDIQYF. In nucleotides, the CDR3 is TGTGCCAGCAGTCCAGCGTCGGACATTCAGTACTTC.

This clone showed up just a few times. This sequence joins TRBV5-4 and TRBJ1-2; D is unclear. From germline, CDR1 is SGHNT and CDR2 YYREEE (reference sequence). V lost 3 bases to trimming and J lost 4 bases, with 7 bases between them. The CDR3 runs to 12 residues. The CDR3, as DNA: TGTGCCAGCAGCTCGGAGACCTATGGCTACACCTTC. Encoded protein: CASSSETYGYTF.

At least ten counts were recorded for this clone. This chain uses TRBV4-2 with TRBJ2-5; 9 positions agree with TRBD2. Germline lookup yields CDR1 LGHNA and CDR2 YNFKEQ. The CDR3 covers 14 residues. V shed 4 bases, J shed 5 bases, and the junction held 5 bases outside the gene matches. CDR3 in DNA: TGTGCCAGCAGCCCGACTAGCGGCGGGGAGACCCAGTACTTC. As protein: CASSPTSGGETQYF.

As regards this clone: Distinct nucleotide sequences in the sample also encode this CDR3. The chain uses TRBV12-3 or TRBV12-4 and TRBJ1-5; no definite D call. The CDR3 has 12 amino acids. V was cut by 5 bases and J by 5 bases, with 7 bases left in between. As DNA, the CDR3 is TGTGCCAGCAGTCCCTCGGATCAGCCCCAGCATTTT. It yields the protein CASSPSDQPQHF.

J is TRBJ1-2 and V is TRBV6-5, with a tentative D call TRBD1 (6 bases). V lost 5 bases to trimming and J lost 8 bases, with 18 bases between them. The V gene's germline CDR1 is MNHEY and CDR2 SVGAGI. There are 14 residues in the CDR3. CDR3 sequence reads: CASSLSNTGYGYTF. The DNA for the CDR3 is TGTGCCAGCAGTCTTAGCAACACAGGGTACGGCTACACCTTC.

This rearrangement joins TRBV2 to TRBJ1-1, with D unclear. Germline V gene lookup returns CDR1 SNHLY and CDR2 FYNNEI. CDR3 length: 14 amino acids. V lost 4 bases to trimming and J lost 8 bases, with 17 bases between them. CDR3 sequence (DNA): TGTGCCAGCAGTGGGGTCCTCCAGCGGCCCGAAGCTTTCTTT. Translation gives CASSGVLQRPEAFF.

This clone appeared a few times. The chain carries TRBV2 and TRBJ2-3, with 16 positions matching TRBD2. V lost 5 bases and J lost 4; bases outside the gene matches: 9. Germline assignment: CDR1 SNHLY and CDR2 FYNNEI. This CDR3 contains 18 residues. CDR3: CASSSGTSGGGIPDTQYF. As DNA, the CDR3 is TGTGCCAGCAGTTCCGGGACTAGCGGGGGGGGTATCCCAGATACGCAGTATTTT.

The rearrangement links TRBV12-3 or TRBV12-4 to TRBJ2-7; 7 bases line up with TRBD1. The CDR3 extends over 13 amino acids. After removal of 4 bases from V and 2 bases from J, the junction contained 2 bases not matched to a gene. As DNA, the CDR3 is TGTGCCAGCAGTTCGCAGGGGGCCTACGAGCAGTACTTC. Protein product: CASSSQGAYEQYF.

This chain connects TRBV9 to TRBJ2-3; 10 bases align to TRBD2. With 2 bases clipped from V and 6 bases from J, the junction kept 9 bases outside the gene matches. The CDR3 is 16 residues long. CDR1 is SGDLS and CDR2 is YYNGEE in the germline V gene. The CDR3 loop is CASSVTSGASADTQYF. CDR3 bases: TGTGCCAGCAGCGTTACTAGCGGGGCCTCTGCCGATACGCAGTATTTT.

V usage is TRBV5-4 and J usage is TRBJ2-1; D is possibly TRBD2 (5 bases). Germline lookup yields CDR1 SGHNT and CDR2 YYREEE (reference sequence). This CDR3 has 16 amino acids. V was cut by 3 bases and J by 9 bases, with 22 bases left in between. The CDR3 coding sequence is TGTGCCAGCAGCTCCCGCGGGTCAAGATTTTCAGGTGAGCAGTTCTTC. Protein: CASSSRGSRFSGEQFF.

This chain links TRBV6-1 with TRBJ2-3; the D gene is possibly TRBD2 (5 bases). The CDR3 is 18 amino acids. Germline V CDR1 and CDR2: MNHNS, SASEGT. Trimming pared 2 bases from V and 2 bases from J, leaving 20 bases between. CDR3 protein: CASSERVRRIADTDTQYF. In nucleotides, the CDR3 is TGTGCCAGCAGTGAAAGGGTGCGGAGGATCGCGGACACAGATACGCAGTATTTT.

The chain uses TRBV28 and TRBJ2-1; 9 nucleotides agree with TRBD2. This CDR3 region has 19 residues. Germline V lookup: CDR1 MDHEN, CDR2 SYDVKM. Trimming cost V 6 bases and J 8 bases; bases outside gene matches: 23. The CDR3 sequence: CASRSRDAWVGSGSDEQFF. The CDR3 DNA reads TGTGCCAGCAGGTCCCGGGACGCCTGGGTTGGTAGCGGGAGTGATGAGCAGTTCTTC.

In DNA form, the CDR3 reads TGTGCCAGCAGCTCGACCGGGACAGGGATGGGGGCCAACCAGCCCCAGCATTTT. As protein: CASSSTGTGMGANQPQHF. V gene TRBV2 combines with J gene TRBJ1-5, with TRBD1 matching over 9 bases. The V gene end was trimmed by 6 bases and the J gene end by 7 bases; junction bases not matched to a gene: 19. CDR3 length equals 18 residues. Germline-derived CDR1 and CDR2 are SNHLY and FYNNEI. The complete variable domain, with remaining parts taken from reference TRBV2 and TRBJ1-5, reads EPEVTQTPSHQVTQMGQEVILRCVPISNHLYFYWYRQILGQKVEFLVSFYNNEISEKSEIFDDQFSVERPDGSNFTLKIRSTKLEDSAMYFCASSSTGTGMGANQPQHFGDGTRLSIL.

The chain employs TRBV25-1 and TRBJ2-7, with a possible D match to TRBD2 (5 bases). V was cut by 5 bases and J by 0 bases, with 17 bases left in between. Germline V gene data show CDR1 as MGHDK and CDR2 as SYGVNS. The CDR3 loop spans 16 amino acids. The CDR3 reads CASSKSGPSRSYEQYF. The CDR3 DNA is TGTGCCAGCAGTAAAAGCGGACCGTCCCGCTCCTACGAGCAGTACTTC.

This clone was seen repeatedly, ten times or more. This chain uses TRBV6-5 with TRBJ2-6; D remains unclear. Trimming pared 7 bases from V and 1 base from J, leaving 8 bases between. This CDR3 has 14 amino acids. Germline values: CDR1 MNHEY, CDR2 SVGAGI. The CDR3: CASTLLSGANVLTF. The DNA for the CDR3 is TGTGCCAGCACCCTACTTTCTGGGGCCAACGTCCTGACTTTC.